What follows is one T cell receptor (beta chain) and its context. Reverse transcription of about 0.45 to 1 ug RNA was performed with random hexamers. Amplification of TCR beta CDR3 by immunoSEQ multiplex PCR spanned 54 Vbeta and 13 Jbeta. Using its own MiXCR run on the immunoSEQ multiplex PCR reads, TCRdb lists one record per CDR3 protein. This table holds under 150,000 distinct CDR3 sequences, 85% to 95% found once. Blood CD8+ and CD4+ T cells underwent high-throughput TCR beta sequencing. The data were obtained in a study of CD8 T cells in Susac syndrome. Study details: Intravenous immunoglobulin alone or corticosteroids were being given to patients with Susac syndrome at blood draw, unless they were therapy-naive.

V dropped 8 bases and J dropped 4; count of bases not matched to a gene: 8. This CDR3 spans 14 amino acids. The germline V gene encodes CDR1 SNHLY and CDR2 FYNNEI. The receptor was derived from a human donor with Susac syndrome. The specimen sequenced was CD4+ T cells from PBMCs. The rearrangement uses TRBV2 and TRBJ1-1, with 9 bases fitting TRBD1. CDR3 loop: CASVQQGASTEAFF. The CDR3 nucleotides are TGTGCCAGCGTACAACAGGGGGCGAGCACTGAAGCTTTCTTT.